The clone carrying this T cell receptor (beta chain) was seen only a few times. Its antigen is currently unknown. The record originates from a study of cytomegalovirus exposure and HLA in healthy donors. Findings and limits, study-wide: Associated with HLA alleles at 0.05 false discovery rate in a later analysis were 16,951 TCR beta sequences. Of the V segments, some could not be distinguished, including TRBV6-2 and TRBV6-3, and were excluded. Overall, roughly 170 TCR beta chains were annotated as cytomegalovirus-associated. Among donors in an Asian-associated ancestry cluster, a later analysis reportedly found fewer N-insertions than the roughly 610-donor mean.

J gave up 4 bases and V 4 bases, and 11 bases lay outside the gene matches. The CDR3 contains 16 residues. CDR1 is SGHNT and CDR2 is YYREEE in the germline V gene (reference sequence). In the PCR, 60 Vbeta and 13 Jbeta primers were used. Data came from immunoSEQ multiplex PCR; TCRdb stores just in-frame clones and leaves some out. The sample includes under 250,000 clones, about 85% of them seen just once. This rearrangement joins TRBV5-4 to TRBJ2-1; TRBD2 matches at 7 bases. Sequenced sample: PBMCs. This receptor was taken from a girl aged 2 to 10 in good health and CMV-seronegative. CDR3: CASSANPAGLYNEQFF. The CDR3 DNA sequence: TGTGCCAGCAGCGCGAACCCAGCGGGACTTTACAATGAGCAGTTCTTC.